The entry that follows covers one T cell receptor (beta chain) sequence. What it binds is unknown. This CDR3 has 16 residues. Trimming removed 1 base at V and 5 bases at J, with 16 bases between. Germline V gene sequence: CDR1 SGHAT, CDR2 FQNNGV. PCR involved 60 Vbeta and 13 Jbeta primers. Under the authors' procedure: In a later analysis, 10 million to 11 million of tens of millions of unique beta chains occurred in at least two donors. TCRdb keeps only in-frame clones here, not all; method: immunoSEQ multiplex PCR. V, J and clone size are taken as reported in that table, and D and trimming were inferred from the DNA itself. The table includes hundreds of thousands of clones, roughly 90% detected once. The data belong to a study of cytomegalovirus exposure and HLA in healthy donors. The overall study: Caucasian-associated ancestry cluster membership applied to about four fifths of approximately 400 genotyped donors. General study points: Looking again later, the authors saw that most CMV-associated TCR beta chains seemed HLA-restricted. A later analysis found common viral pathogens apparently linked to several of the most significant clusters.

Sequenced input: PBMCs. This TCR derives from a woman younger than 35 in good health and CMV-seronegative. The chain is built from TRBV11-2 and TRBJ2-3; D is perhaps TRBD2 (7 bases). The CDR3 loop reads CASSLVGGGLRDTQYF. DNA of the CDR3: TGTGCCAGCAGCTTAGTGGGGGGGGGCCTGAGAGATACGCAGTATTTT.